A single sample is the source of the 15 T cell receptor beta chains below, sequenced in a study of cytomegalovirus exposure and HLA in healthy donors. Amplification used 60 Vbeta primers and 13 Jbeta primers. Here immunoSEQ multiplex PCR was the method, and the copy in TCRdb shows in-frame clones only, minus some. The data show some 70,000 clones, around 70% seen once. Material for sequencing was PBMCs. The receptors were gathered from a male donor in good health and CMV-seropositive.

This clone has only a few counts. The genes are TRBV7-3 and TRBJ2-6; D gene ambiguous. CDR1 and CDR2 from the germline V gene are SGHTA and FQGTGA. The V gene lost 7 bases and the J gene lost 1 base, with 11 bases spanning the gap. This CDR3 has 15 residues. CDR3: CASTIHQSGANVLTF. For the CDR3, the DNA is TGTGCCAGCACGATACACCAGTCTGGGGCCAACGTCCTGACTTTC. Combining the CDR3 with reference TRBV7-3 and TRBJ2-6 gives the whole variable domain GAGVSQTPSNKVTEKGKYVELRCDPISGHTALYWYRQSLGQGPEFLIYFQGTGAADDSGLPNDRFFAVRPEGSVSTLKIQRTERGDSAVYLCASTIHQSGANVLTFGAGSRLTVL.

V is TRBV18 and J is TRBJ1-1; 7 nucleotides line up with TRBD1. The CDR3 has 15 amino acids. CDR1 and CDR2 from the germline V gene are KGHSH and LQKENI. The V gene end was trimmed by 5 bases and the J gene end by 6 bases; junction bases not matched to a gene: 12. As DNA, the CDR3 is TGTGCCAGCTCATTCAGGGGGGTTGAGGATGCTGAAGCTTTCTTT. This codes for CASSFRGVEDAEAFF.

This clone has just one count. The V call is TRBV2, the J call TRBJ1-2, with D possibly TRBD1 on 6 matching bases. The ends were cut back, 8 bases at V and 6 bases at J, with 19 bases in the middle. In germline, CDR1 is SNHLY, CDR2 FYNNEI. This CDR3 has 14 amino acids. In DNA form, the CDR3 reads TGTGCCAGCGGGAGACAGGCCATTGGAGATGGCTACACCTTC. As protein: CASGRQAIGDGYTF.

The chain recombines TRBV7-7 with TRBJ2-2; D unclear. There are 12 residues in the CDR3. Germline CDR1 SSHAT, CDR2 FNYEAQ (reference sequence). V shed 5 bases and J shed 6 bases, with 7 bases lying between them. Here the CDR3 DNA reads TGTGCCAGCAGCCCCCCTTCCGGGGAGCTGTTTTTT. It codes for CASSPPSGELFF.

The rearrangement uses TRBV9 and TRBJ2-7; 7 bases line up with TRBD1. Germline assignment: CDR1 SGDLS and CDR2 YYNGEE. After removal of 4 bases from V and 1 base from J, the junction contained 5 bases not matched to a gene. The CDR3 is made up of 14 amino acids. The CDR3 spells CASSPGTASYEQYF. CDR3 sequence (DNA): TGTGCCAGCAGCCCCGGGACAGCTTCCTACGAGCAGTACTTC.

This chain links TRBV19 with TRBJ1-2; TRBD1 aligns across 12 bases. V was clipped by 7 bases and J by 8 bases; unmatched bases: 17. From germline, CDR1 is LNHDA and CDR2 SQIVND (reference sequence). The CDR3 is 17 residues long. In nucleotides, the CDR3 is TGTGCCAGTACCTCTCAGGGACAGGGGGCAACGAGTGGAGGCTACACCTTC. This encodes CASTSQGQGATSGGYTF.

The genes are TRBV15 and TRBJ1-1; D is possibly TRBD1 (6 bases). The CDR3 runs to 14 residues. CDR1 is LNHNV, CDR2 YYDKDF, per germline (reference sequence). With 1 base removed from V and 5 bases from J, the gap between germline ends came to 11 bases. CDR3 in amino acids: CATSRAGERTEAFF. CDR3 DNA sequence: TGTGCCACCAGCAGAGCAGGGGAGAGGACTGAAGCTTTCTTT.

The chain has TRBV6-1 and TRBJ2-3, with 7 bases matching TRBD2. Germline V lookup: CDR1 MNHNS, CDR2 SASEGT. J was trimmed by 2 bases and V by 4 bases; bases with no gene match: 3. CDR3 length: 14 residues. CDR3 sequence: CASSARGNTDTQYF. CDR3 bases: TGTGCCAGCAGTGCGCGGGGGAACACAGATACGCAGTATTTT.

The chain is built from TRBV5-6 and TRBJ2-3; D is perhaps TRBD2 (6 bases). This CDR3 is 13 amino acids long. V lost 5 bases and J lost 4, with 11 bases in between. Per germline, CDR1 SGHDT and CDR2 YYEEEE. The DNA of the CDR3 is TGTGCCAGCAGGTTGACTAGACCAGATACGCAGTATTTT. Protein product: CASRLTRPDTQYF. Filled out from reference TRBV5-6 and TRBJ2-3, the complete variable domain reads DAGVTQSPTHLIKTRGQQVTLRCSPKSGHDTVSWYQQALGQGPQFIFQYYEEEERQRGNFPDRFSGHQFPNYSSELNVNALLLGDSALYLCASRLTRPDTQYFGPGTRLTVL.

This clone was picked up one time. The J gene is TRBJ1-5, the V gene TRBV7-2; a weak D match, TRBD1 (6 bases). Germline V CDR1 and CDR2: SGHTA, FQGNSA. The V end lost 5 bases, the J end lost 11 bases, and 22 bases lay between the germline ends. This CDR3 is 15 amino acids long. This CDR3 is CASSRTVGQSSAQHF. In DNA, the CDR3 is TGTGCCAGCAGCCGAACCGTCGGACAGTCTTCGGCCCAGCATTTT.

The CDR3 here is CATRGGSEAFF. Written as DNA, the CDR3 is TGTGCCACCCGGGGTGGGTCTGAAGCTTTCTTT. The J gene is TRBJ1-1, the V gene TRBV6-5; no clear D gene. The germline V gene encodes CDR1 MNHEY and CDR2 SVGAGI. The CDR3 consists of 11 residues. The germline V and J ends were trimmed by 10 bases and 6 bases, with 12 bases remaining between them.

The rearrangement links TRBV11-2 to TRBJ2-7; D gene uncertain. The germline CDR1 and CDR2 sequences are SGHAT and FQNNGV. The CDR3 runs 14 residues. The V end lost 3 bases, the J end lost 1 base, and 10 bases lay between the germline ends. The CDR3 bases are TGTGCCAGCAGCTTGGAGCAAGGATCCTACGAGCAGTACTTC. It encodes CASSLEQGSYEQYF.

CDR3 loop: CASSLRPTGGGNNEQFF. CDR3 nucleotides: TGTGCCAGCAGCTTGCGACCCACAGGGGGCGGTAACAATGAGCAGTTCTTC. V usage is TRBV7-9 and J usage is TRBJ2-1; 9 bases line up with TRBD1. Germline lookup yields CDR1 SEHNR and CDR2 FQNEAQ (reference sequence). Unmatched junction bases numbered 11, after V lost 3 bases and J lost 5 bases. The length of the CDR3 is 17 residues.

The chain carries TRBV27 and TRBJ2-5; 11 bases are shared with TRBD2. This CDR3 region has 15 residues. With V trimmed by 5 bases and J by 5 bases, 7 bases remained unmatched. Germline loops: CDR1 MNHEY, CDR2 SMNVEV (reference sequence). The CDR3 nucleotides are TGTGCCAGCAGTCGTAGCGGGAGGGCCCACGAGACCCAGTACTTC. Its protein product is CASSRSGRAHETQYF.

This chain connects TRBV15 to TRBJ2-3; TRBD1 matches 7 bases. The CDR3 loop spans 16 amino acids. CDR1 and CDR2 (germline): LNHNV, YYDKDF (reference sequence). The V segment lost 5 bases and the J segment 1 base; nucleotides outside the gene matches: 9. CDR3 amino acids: CATSSLTGDGTDTQYF. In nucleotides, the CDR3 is TGTGCCACCAGCTCGTTAACAGGGGATGGCACAGATACGCAGTATTTT. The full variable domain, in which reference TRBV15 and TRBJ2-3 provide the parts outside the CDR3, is DAMVIQNPRYQVTQFGKPVTLSCSQTLNHNVMYWYQQKSSQAPKLLFHYYDKDFNNEADTPDNFQSRRPNTSFCFLDIRSPGLGDTAMYLCATSSLTGDGTDTQYFGPGTRLTVL.